What follows are 17 T cell receptor beta chains derived from one specimen sequenced in a study of blood T cell repertoires in COVID-19. Sequencing used immunoSEQ multiplex PCR; TCRdb keeps in-frame clones, though not all of them. The data hold 150,000 to 200,000 clones, with 88% observed a single time. Specimen: peripheral blood. These receptors were obtained from a human donor in a cohort sampled during active COVID-19.

The genes are TRBV12-3 or TRBV12-4 and TRBJ1-5, with D uncertain. The V and J ends lost 3 bases and 9 bases respectively, with 9 bases between them. This CDR3 region has 12 residues. The CDR3 bases are TGTGCCAGCAGTTTTGGCCGGGGGCCCCAGCATTTT. It specifies CASSFGRGPQHF.

The genes are TRBV6-2 or TRBV6-3 and TRBJ2-3; tentatively, D is TRBD1 (5 bases). The germline V and J ends were trimmed by 2 bases and 2 bases, with 20 bases remaining between them. CDR1 MNHEY and CDR2 SVGEGT come from the germline V gene. The CDR3 is 18 amino acids. The chain's CDR3 is CASSYPRQTSLSTDTQYF. CDR3 DNA sequence: TGTGCCAGCAGTTACCCACGACAGACCTCACTTTCCACAGATACGCAGTATTTT.

This clone was recorded once. The CDR3: CASSPTLTRGIINYGYTF. Written as DNA, the CDR3 is TGTGCCAGCAGCCCGACCCTTACCAGGGGAATTATCAACTATGGCTACACCTTC. The chain employs TRBV5-6 and TRBJ1-2; TRBD1 might be the D (6 bases). Germline CDR1 and CDR2: SGHDT and YYEEEE. The CDR3 covers 18 residues. Trimming pared 4 bases from V and 2 bases from J, leaving 24 bases between.

This rearrangement joins TRBV18 to TRBJ1-4; TRBD1 might be the D (5 bases). The CDR3 is made up of 16 amino acids. Germline lookup yields CDR1 KGHSH and CDR2 LQKENI. V shed 5 bases and J shed 4 bases, with 17 bases lying between them. The CDR3 sequence: CASSSQSQGFNEKLFF. CDR3 nucleotide sequence: TGTGCCAGCTCATCCCAATCCCAGGGATTTAATGAAAAACTGTTTTTT. The whole variable domain, remainder taken from reference TRBV18 and TRBJ1-4, is NAGVMQNPRHLVRRRGQEARLRCSPMKGHSHVYWYRQLPEEGLKFMVYLQKENIIDESGMPKERFSAEFPKEGPSILRIQQVVRGDSAAYFCASSSQSQGFNEKLFFGSGTQLSVL.

CDR3 region: CASSHREQETQYF. The CDR3 DNA follows: TGCGCCAGCAGCCACAGGGAACAAGAGACCCAGTACTTC. The rearrangement uses TRBV4-1 and TRBJ2-5, with TRBD1 as a possible D gene (5 bases). Trimming pared 3 bases from V and 2 bases from J, leaving 7 bases between. This CDR3 comprises 13 residues. Germline V gives CDR1 MGHRA, CDR2 YSYEKL.

The chain recombines TRBV24-1 with TRBJ1-2; possibly TRBD1 for D (5 bases). V lost 3 bases to trimming and J lost 7 bases, with 14 bases between them. The CDR3 consists of 14 residues. In germline, CDR1 is KGHDR, CDR2 SFDVKD. The CDR3 region is CATSDVGGIGGYTF. The CDR3, as DNA: TGTGCCACCAGTGATGTCGGGGGAATAGGTGGCTACACCTTC.

V gene TRBV27 combines with J gene TRBJ2-7; 7 bases map to TRBD1. The trim removed 5 bases at V and 2 bases at J, leaving 6 bases unmatched. Germline CDR1 is MNHEY and CDR2 is SMNVEV (reference sequence). This CDR3 region has 14 residues. DNA of the CDR3: TGTGCCAGCAGTGCGGCAGGGGGTACCTACGAGCAGTACTTC. It translates to CASSAAGGTYEQYF.

V gene TRBV5-8 combines with J gene TRBJ2-7; D may be TRBD1 (6 bases). The germline V gene has CDR1 SGHTS and CDR2 YDEGEE. This CDR3 contains 14 residues. V gave up 0 bases and J gave up 0 bases, with 7 bases separating them. This CDR3 reads CASSLGQASYEQYF. As DNA, the CDR3 is TGTGCCAGCAGCTTGGGACAGGCCTCCTACGAGCAGTACTTC.

This clone was counted a single time. The V and J genes are TRBV4-2 and TRBJ1-1; unclear D gene. The CDR3 is made up of 16 amino acids. The germline CDR1 and CDR2 sequences are LGHNA and YNFKEQ. Trimming cost V 0 bases and J 1 base, with 12 bases left between them. The DNA for the CDR3 is TGTGCCAGCAGCCAAGAACCTCAGGCGGGGAACACTGAAGCTTTCTTT. Residues: CASSQEPQAGNTEAFF.

The chain couples TRBV18 to TRBJ1-5, with D perhaps TRBD1 (6 bases). There are 15 residues in the CDR3. Germline loops: CDR1 KGHSH, CDR2 LQKENI. The V end was cut by 3 bases, the J end by 5 bases, with 14 bases between. This CDR3 reads CASSPNRELYQPQHF. CDR3 sequence (DNA): TGTGCCAGCTCACCCAACAGGGAGTTGTATCAGCCCCAGCATTTT. Full variable domain (rest looked up from reference TRBV18 and TRBJ1-5): NAGVMQNPRHLVRRRGQEARLRCSPMKGHSHVYWYRQLPEEGLKFMVYLQKENIIDESGMPKERFSAEFPKEGPSILRIQQVVRGDSAAYFCASSPNRELYQPQHFGDGTRLSIL.

The V call is TRBV27, the J call TRBJ1-3; 7 nucleotides line up with TRBD1. Germline V gives CDR1 MNHEY, CDR2 SMNVEV (reference sequence). The V gene end was trimmed by 6 bases and the J gene end by 4 bases; junction bases not matched to a gene: 3. The CDR3 runs 13 residues. The DNA for the CDR3 is TGTGCCAGCAGAGACAGGGCCGGAAACACCATATATTTT. Protein product: CASRDRAGNTIYF.

The rearrangement links TRBV28 to TRBJ2-7; tentative D call: TRBD2 (6 bases). Between the trimmed V and J ends, which lost 8 bases and 2 bases, there was a span of 13 bases. There are 13 residues in the CDR3. Germline values: CDR1 MDHEN, CDR2 SYDVKM. Here the CDR3 DNA reads TGTGCCAGCCGCTGGGGCGGGACCTACGAGCAGTACTTC. Translated, it gives CASRWGGTYEQYF.

This clone was detected many times. The rearrangement links TRBV25-1 to TRBJ2-7; TRBD1 agrees at 9 bases. This CDR3 spans 15 amino acids. V shed 6 bases and J 6 bases; nucleotides not matched to a gene: 12. Germline V gene lookup returns CDR1 MGHDK and CDR2 SYGVNS. As DNA, the CDR3 is TGTGCCAGCAGCCTTATGGACAGGGGAAAACCCGAGCAGTACTTC. This encodes CASSLMDRGKPEQYF.

The chain joins TRBV7-2 to TRBJ2-1; 9 bases match TRBD2. The length of the CDR3 is 16 residues. CDR1 is SGHTA and CDR2 is FQGNSA in the germline V gene. The J segment lost 8 bases and the V segment lost 5 bases, leaving 13 bases of the junction unmatched. The CDR3 region has the DNA TGTGCCAGCAGCCTTACCCTGGCGGGAGGGCCGGATGAGCAGTTCTTC. Translated, it gives CASSLTLAGGPDEQFF.

The V call is TRBV6-4, the J call TRBJ1-1, with D maybe TRBD1 (5 bases). Trimming left V 2 bases short and J 7 bases short, with 11 bases between. Germline lookup yields CDR1 MRHNA and CDR2 SNTAGT. The CDR3 covers 13 residues. The CDR3 loop reads CASSDLPGGEAFF. The CDR3 DNA is TGTGCCAGCAGTGACCTGCCGGGGGGTGAAGCTTTCTTT.

This clone appeared a few times. The chain recombines TRBV13 with TRBJ1-6; D ambiguous. Germline assignment: CDR1 PRHDT and CDR2 FYEKMQ (reference sequence). Between the trimmed V and J ends, which lost 6 bases and 1 base, there was a span of 7 bases. This CDR3 region has 14 residues. The chain's CDR3 is CASSPKSYNSPLHF. As DNA, the CDR3 is TGTGCCAGCAGTCCTAAGTCCTATAATTCACCCCTCCACTTT.

V gene TRBV5-5 combines with J gene TRBJ1-5; 7 nucleotides match TRBD1. The germline V gene encodes CDR1 SGHKS and CDR2 YYEKEE (reference sequence). J was trimmed by 7 bases and V by 0 bases; bases with no gene match: 10. This CDR3 has 16 amino acids. This CDR3 is CASSLEGASSGQPQHF. CDR3 bases: TGTGCCAGCAGCTTGGAGGGGGCGAGCTCGGGCCAGCCCCAGCATTTT. Complete variable domain (other parts from reference TRBV5-5 and TRBJ1-5): DAGVTQSPTHLIKTRGQQVTLRCSPISGHKSVSWYQQVLGQGPQFIFQYYEKEERGRGNFPDRFSARQFPNYSSELNVNALLLGDSALYLCASSLEGASSGQPQHFGDGTRLSIL.